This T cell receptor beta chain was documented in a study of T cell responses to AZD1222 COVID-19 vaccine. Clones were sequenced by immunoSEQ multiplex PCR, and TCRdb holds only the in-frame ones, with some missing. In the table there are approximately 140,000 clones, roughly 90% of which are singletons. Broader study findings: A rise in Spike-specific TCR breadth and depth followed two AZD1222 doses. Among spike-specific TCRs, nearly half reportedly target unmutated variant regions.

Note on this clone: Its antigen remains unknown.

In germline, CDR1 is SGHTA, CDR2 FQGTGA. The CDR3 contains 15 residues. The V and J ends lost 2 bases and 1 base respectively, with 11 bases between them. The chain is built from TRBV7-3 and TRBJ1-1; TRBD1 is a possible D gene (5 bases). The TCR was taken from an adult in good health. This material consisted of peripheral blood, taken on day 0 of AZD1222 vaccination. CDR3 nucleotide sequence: TGTGCCAGCAGCTTAGAACGGGGGACGAACACTGAAGCTTTCTTT. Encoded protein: CASSLERGTNTEAFF.